This TCR beta chain was found in a study of blood T cells in healthy people across ages. The study, taken as a whole, reports: CMV status of donors was not determined, possibly confounding expanded clonotype changes.

Comments on this clonotype: Its antigen is as yet unknown.

This CDR3 contains 14 residues. Trimming pared 7 bases from V and 7 bases from J, leaving 14 bases between. Germline V gene lookup returns CDR1 MNHEY and CDR2 SMNVEV (reference sequence). A sample-barcoded 5' primer and a J-beta primer mix were used in a second PCR of roughly 7 to 11 cycles. TCRdb recomputed calls from the 5' RACE reads with MiXCR, one row per CDR3 protein. The sample consists of about 650,000 distinct CDR3 sequences, around 32% of them appearing once. The sample was blood. The receptor was isolated from an elderly woman in good health. The chain recombines TRBV27 with TRBJ1-6, with D possibly TRBD1 on 6 matching bases. The CDR3 protein is CASKANRENSPLHF. CDR3 nucleotide sequence: TGTGCCAGCAAAGCCAACAGGGAAAATTCACCCCTCCACTTT.